The rows below give T cell receptor beta chains drawn from one sample of a study of blood T cell repertoires in COVID-19. Clones were read by immunoSEQ multiplex PCR, and TCRdb kept only the in-frame ones, dropping some. Among more than 55,000 clones, roughly 72% were seen once, and the ten largest hold roughly 6.7%. Material: peripheral blood. Source of these receptors: a woman aged 45-65 years with active or convalescent COVID-19. Each CDR3 is given with its conserved first and last residue. A D gene is named only where the DNA matches it firmly. The size field is filled for only some rows; it gives once, few, many or a size class.

DNA | CDR3 | size | J | D | V
TGTGCCAGTAGTTTATGGGAGACTGGGGCCAACGTCCTGACTTTC | CASSLWETGANVLTF | - | TRBJ2-6 | - | TRBV19
TGCGCCAGCAGCTTCTCGGGGACTAGCGGGGGCGAGCAGTACTTC | CASSFSGTSGGEQYF | few | TRBJ2-7 | TRBD2 | TRBV5-1
TGTGCCAGCAGTTTCCCCAGGGGGCGGAGCTCCTACAATGAGCAGTTCTTC | CASSFPRGRSSYNEQFF | - | TRBJ2-1 | TRBD1 | TRBV27
TGTGCCAGCAGCCCACTTATGGGGGAGCTGTTTTTT | CASSPLMGELFF | - | TRBJ2-2 | - | TRBV7-2
TGTGCCAGCAGACCCGACAGGGGGCGCCCCTACGAGCAGTACTTC | CASRPDRGRPYEQYF | - | TRBJ2-7 | TRBD1 | TRBV6-6
TGTGCCAGCTCACTTCAAACGGGGGCTAATGAAAAACTGTTTTTT | CASSLQTGANEKLFF | - | TRBJ1-4 | - | TRBV18
TGTGCCAGCAGCGTATCAGGGCAAGATACGCAGTATTTT | CASSVSGQDTQYF | - | TRBJ2-3 | - | TRBV9
TGTGCCTCCGGGGAGGGACTGCAAGAGACCCAGTACTTC | CASGEGLQETQYF | - | TRBJ2-5 | TRBD2 | TRBV10-3
TGTGCCTCCCAGGGTCCCACAGATACGCAGTATTTT | CASQGPTDTQYF | - | TRBJ2-3 | - | TRBV12-3/TRBV12-4
TGTGCCAGCAGGCCCAGGACAGGTCTAGCGGGAATTGGAAACATTCAGTACTTC | CASRPRTGLAGIGNIQYF | few | TRBJ2-4 | TRBD2 | TRBV27
TGTGCCAGCTGTCCGTGGCAGGGCAGCACAGATACGCAGTATTTT | CASCPWQGSTDTQYF | - | TRBJ2-3 | - | TRBV5-4
TGTGCCAGCAGCCAAGAAGGACTAGCGGGAGAGCAGTACTTC | CASSQEGLAGEQYF | - | TRBJ2-7 | TRBD2 | TRBV3-1/TRBV3-2
TGTGCCAGCAGCCAAGACGGGACTAGCGGCTACAATGAGCAGTTCTTC | CASSQDGTSGYNEQFF | few | TRBJ2-1 | TRBD2 | TRBV4-2
TGTGCCACGTACGGGACTTCGAACACCGGGGAGCTGTTTTTT | CATYGTSNTGELFF | - | TRBJ2-2 | - | TRBV19
TGTGCCAGTAGTTCGAGGGTCGCTGAAGCTTTCTTT | CASSSRVAEAFF | - | TRBJ1-1 | - | TRBV19
TGTGCCAGCAAGGTATGGACAGGGGCATATGGCTACACCTTC | CASKVWTGAYGYTF | - | TRBJ1-2 | TRBD1 | TRBV13
TGTGCCAGCAGCGCCGGGGGGTATGGCTACACCTTC | CASSAGGYGYTF | few | TRBJ1-2 | - | TRBV9
TGTGCCAGCTCAGACGGGGGGTCCTATGGCTACACCTTC | CASSDGGSYGYTF | - | TRBJ1-2 | - | TRBV18
TGTGCCAGCAGCTTAGTAGGGGACTATGGCTACACCTTC | CASSLVGDYGYTF | few | TRBJ1-2 | - | TRBV7-9
TGTGCCAGCAGTCCCCTAGAGCCGCCCTATGGCTACACCTTC | CASSPLEPPYGYTF | once | TRBJ1-2 | - | TRBV28
TGTGCCAGCAGCGGGGGGACAGGGAGCCTCACTGAAGCTTTCTTT | CASSGGTGSLTEAFF | - | TRBJ1-1 | TRBD1 | TRBV7-9
TGTGCCAGCAGCTTAGGCAGTAAAGAGACCCAGTACTTC | CASSLGSKETQYF | once | TRBJ2-5 | - | TRBV7-2
TGTGCCAGCAGCTTAAGCCTAGTAGGCTACGAGCAGTACTTC | CASSLSLVGYEQYF | - | TRBJ2-7 | - | TRBV7-2
TGTGCCAGCAGCCCTAGAACTAGCACGGCCGGGGAGCTGTTTTTT | CASSPRTSTAGELFF | few | TRBJ2-2 | - | TRBV9
TGTGCCAGCAGCGTAATGCCAGTAACGGGAGGTCGCAATGAGCAGTTCTTC | CASSVMPVTGGRNEQFF | few | TRBJ2-1 | TRBD2 | TRBV9
TGTGCCAGCAGTGCAGGGAACTATGGCTACACCTTC | CASSAGNYGYTF | - | TRBJ1-2 | - | TRBV25-1
TGTGCCAGCAGCACGACTAGCGGGGGGGAGCAGTACTTC | CASSTTSGGEQYF | - | TRBJ2-7 | TRBD2 | TRBV9
TGTGCCAGCAGCTTAGGGGAGAAAGAGACCCAGTACTTC | CASSLGEKETQYF | few | TRBJ2-5 | - | TRBV11-2
TGCAGCGTTGAAGAGGGGGGCACTGAAGCTTTCTTT | CSVEEGGTEAFF | - | TRBJ1-1 | - | TRBV29-1
TGTGCCAGCAGCCGGGGACAGGGGAGCGGCTACACCTTC | CASSRGQGSGYTF | - | TRBJ1-2 | TRBD1 | TRBV6-5
TGTGCCAGCAGCGTCGGGACAGGGAATGAAAAACTGTTTTTT | CASSVGTGNEKLFF | few | TRBJ1-4 | TRBD1 | TRBV11-2
TGTGCCAGCAGCTCGACGCTGGGGGGGACAGATACGCAGTATTTT | CASSSTLGGTDTQYF | few | TRBJ2-3 | TRBD2 | TRBV11-3
TGTGCCAGCAGCGTACAGGGGCGAGACACTGAAGCTTTCTTT | CASSVQGRDTEAFF | - | TRBJ1-1 | TRBD1 | TRBV3-1/TRBV3-2
TGTGCCAGCAGTCTGACTAGCGGGTGGTTCTTC | CASSLTSGWFF | - | TRBJ2-1 | TRBD2 | TRBV6-5
TGTGCCAGTAGTATTTTGGTCGGCGGACTGGGCCTGGGGGGCTACACCTTC | CASSILVGGLGLGGYTF | - | TRBJ1-2 | - | TRBV19
TGTGCCAGCAGAATGGACAGGTACTATGGCTACACCTTC | CASRMDRYYGYTF | once | TRBJ1-2 | TRBD1 | TRBV2